In its sample, the clone carrying this T cell receptor beta chain was seen a few times. Its specificity is not known. The assay was immunoSEQ multiplex PCR, and TCRdb's table has in-frame clones only and misses some. The sample carries just under 2,000 clones, 25% to 30% recorded once. The sample comes from a study of T cells in localized non-small cell lung cancer. Study observations and caveats: Increased T cell density in blood showed an association with longer overall survival.

Trimming shortened V by 2 bases and J by 0 bases, and 13 bases separated the two germline ends. Germline loops: CDR1 MNHGY, CDR2 SAAAGT. The CDR3 runs to 17 residues. The rearrangement uses TRBV6-8 and TRBJ2-2; a possible D gene is TRBD2 (6 bases). This sequence originates from a woman between 35 and 75 years old with stage II lung adenocarcinoma. The sample was normal lung tissue next to the tumor, taken before any cancer treatment. CDR3 sequence: CASSYGFGLPNTGELFF. For the CDR3, the DNA is TGTGCCAGCAGTTACGGCTTTGGACTACCGAACACCGGGGAGCTGTTTTTT.